The 5 T cell receptor beta chains below all came from one sample that was sequenced in a study of regulatory T cells in long-lasting Graves disease. The TCR beta library used iRepertoire HTBI primers with Arm-PCR amplification of CDR3. TCRdb re-called the multiplex PCR reads through MiXCR, storing one row per CDR3 protein. Found here are 350,000 to 550,000 distinct CDR3 sequences, just under 15% of them singletons; the top ten hold 16%. As to time point: newly diagnosed GD, antithyroid drugs for less than 3 months. After RNA was extracted from PBMCs, the TCR library was made from it. The same sample was also studied in work on T cells in Graves' hyperthyroidism and ophthalmopathy.

This material consisted of peripheral blood mononuclear cells (PBMCs), taken at new diagnosis, from a patient treated with antithyroid drugs. The receptors were gathered from a woman under 40 with Graves disease.

This clonotype has ten or more counts. This chain joins TRBV6-1 and TRBJ1-1; tentatively, D is TRBD1 (5 bases). The V end was cut by 5 bases, the J end by 1 base, with 14 bases between. Germline assignment: CDR1 MNHNS and CDR2 SASEGT. The CDR3 totals 15 residues. CDR3 DNA sequence: TGTGCCAGCAGTCGCGCAAGAACAGGGAACACTGAAGCTTTCTTT. Translated: CASSRARTGNTEAFF.

Only a few counts were recorded for this clonotype. This may be a read error: a much more frequent sequence differs by one nucleotide. The gene calls are TRBV11-3 and TRBJ2-1, with no clear D. Germline values: CDR1 SGHNT, CDR2 YENEEA. The CDR3 runs to 15 residues. V shed 5 bases and J shed 4 bases, with 15 bases lying between them. The CDR3 here is CASSLSASPYNEQFF. The CDR3 DNA follows: TGTGCCAGCAGCCTATCCGCAAGCCCTTACAATGAGCAGTTCTTC.

The gene calls are TRBV5-4 and TRBJ2-5; D possibly uses TRBD1 or TRBD2 (6 bases each). Trimming removed 4 bases from V and 5 bases from J, with 24 bases in between. Germline V gives CDR1 SGHNT, CDR2 YYREEE (reference sequence). The CDR3 has 17 residues. CDR3 residues: CASSLHRLDGGGETQYF. CDR3 DNA: TGTGCCAGCAGCCTCCACCGCCTGGACGGAGGGGGGGAGACCCAGTACTTC.

This clonotype was seen at least ten times. This chain links TRBV3-1 with TRBJ2-7; D unclear. The germline CDR1 and CDR2 sequences are LGHDT and YNNKEL (reference sequence). The CDR3 is 14 amino acids. V was cut by 4 bases and J by 2 bases, with 12 bases left in between. The CDR3 here is CASSPVIGTYEQYF. CDR3 nucleotides: TGTGCCAGCAGCCCCGTGATAGGTACCTACGAGCAGTACTTC.

This clonotype was observed many times. J is TRBJ2-5 and V is TRBV3-1; possibly TRBD2 for D (6 bases). The germline gives CDR1 LGHDT, CDR2 YNNKEL (reference sequence). The CDR3 extends over 13 amino acids. The V end lost 4 bases, the J end lost 4 bases, and 10 bases lay between the germline ends. The CDR3 here is CASSPRGIETQYF. CDR3 nucleotide sequence: TGTGCCAGCAGCCCCCGCGGGATAGAGACCCAGTACTTC.